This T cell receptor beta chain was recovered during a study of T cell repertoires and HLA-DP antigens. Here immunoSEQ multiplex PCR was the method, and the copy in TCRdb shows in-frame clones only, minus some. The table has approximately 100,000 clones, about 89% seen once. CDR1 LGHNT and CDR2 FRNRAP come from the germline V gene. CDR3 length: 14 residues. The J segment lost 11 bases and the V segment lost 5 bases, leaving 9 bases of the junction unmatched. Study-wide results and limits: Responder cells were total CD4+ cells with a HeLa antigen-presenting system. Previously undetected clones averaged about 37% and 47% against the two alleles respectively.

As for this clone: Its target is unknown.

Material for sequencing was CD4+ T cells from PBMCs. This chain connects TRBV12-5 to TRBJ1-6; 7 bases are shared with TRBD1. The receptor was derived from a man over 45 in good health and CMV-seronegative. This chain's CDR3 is CASGGGTVGAPLHF. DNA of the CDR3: TGTGCTAGTGGTGGAGGGACAGTCGGAGCACCCCTCCACTTT.